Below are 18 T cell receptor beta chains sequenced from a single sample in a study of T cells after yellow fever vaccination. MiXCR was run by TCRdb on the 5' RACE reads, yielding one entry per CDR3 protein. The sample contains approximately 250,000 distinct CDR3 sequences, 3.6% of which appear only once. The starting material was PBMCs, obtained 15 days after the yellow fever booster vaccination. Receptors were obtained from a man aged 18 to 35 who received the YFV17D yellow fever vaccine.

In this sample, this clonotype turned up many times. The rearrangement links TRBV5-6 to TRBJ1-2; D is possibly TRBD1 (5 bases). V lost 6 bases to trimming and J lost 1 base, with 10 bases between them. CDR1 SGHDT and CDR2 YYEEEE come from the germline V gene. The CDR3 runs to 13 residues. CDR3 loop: CASTDRFNYGYTF. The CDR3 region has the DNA TGTGCCAGCACCGACAGATTTAACTATGGCTACACCTTC.

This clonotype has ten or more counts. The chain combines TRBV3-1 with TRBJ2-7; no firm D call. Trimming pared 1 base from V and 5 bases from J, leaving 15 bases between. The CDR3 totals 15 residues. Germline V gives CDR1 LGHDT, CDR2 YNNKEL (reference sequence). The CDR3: CASSQVGVGLNEQYF. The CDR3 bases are TGTGCCAGCAGCCAAGTAGGTGTAGGTCTGAACGAGCAGTACTTC.

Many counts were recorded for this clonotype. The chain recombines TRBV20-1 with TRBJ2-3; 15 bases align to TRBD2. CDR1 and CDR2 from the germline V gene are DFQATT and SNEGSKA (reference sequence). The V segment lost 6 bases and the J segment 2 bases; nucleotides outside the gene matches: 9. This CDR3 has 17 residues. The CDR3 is CSALPGLAGGTTDTQYF. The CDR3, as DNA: TGCAGTGCCCTACCGGGACTAGCGGGGGGCACCACAGATACGCAGTATTTT.

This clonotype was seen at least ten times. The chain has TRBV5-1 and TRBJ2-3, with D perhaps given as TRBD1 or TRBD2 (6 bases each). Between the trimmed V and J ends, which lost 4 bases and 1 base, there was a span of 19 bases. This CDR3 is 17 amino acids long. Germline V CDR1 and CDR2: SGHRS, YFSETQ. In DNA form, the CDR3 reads TGCGCCAGCAGCCCGAAGGGGGGCCCTCCTGGCACAGATACGCAGTATTTT. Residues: CASSPKGGPPGTDTQYF.

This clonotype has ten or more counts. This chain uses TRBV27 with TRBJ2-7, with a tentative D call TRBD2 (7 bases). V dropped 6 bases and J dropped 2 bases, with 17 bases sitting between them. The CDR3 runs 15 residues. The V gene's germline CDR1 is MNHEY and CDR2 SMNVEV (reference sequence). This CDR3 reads CASSRRGGWPYEQYF. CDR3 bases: TGTGCCAGCAGCCGAAGGGGGGGTTGGCCCTACGAGCAGTACTTC.

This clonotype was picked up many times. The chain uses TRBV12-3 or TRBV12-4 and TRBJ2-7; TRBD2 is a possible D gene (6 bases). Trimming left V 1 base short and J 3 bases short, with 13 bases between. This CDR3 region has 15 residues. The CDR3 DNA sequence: TGTGCCAGCAGTTTAGGACGGGGGTTGTTCTACGAGCAGTACTTC. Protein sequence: CASSLGRGLFYEQYF.

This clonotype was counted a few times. The CDR3 is CATPRAPLPRRTHRNQPQHF. CDR3 DNA: TGTGCCACCCCCCGAGCCCCGCTCCCCCGGCGGACCCATCGCAATCAGCCCCAGCATTTT. The gene calls are TRBV24-1 and TRBJ1-5; no reliable D call. Germline CDR1 reads KGHDR; CDR2 reads SFDVKD. The CDR3 contains 20 residues. Between the trimmed V and J ends, which lost 9 bases and 2 bases, there was a span of 31 bases.

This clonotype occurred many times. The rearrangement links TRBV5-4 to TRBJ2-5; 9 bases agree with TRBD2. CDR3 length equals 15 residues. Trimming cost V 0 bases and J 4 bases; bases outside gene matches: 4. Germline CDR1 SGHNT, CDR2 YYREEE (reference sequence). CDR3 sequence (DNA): TGTGCCAGCAGCTTGGGTAGCGGGGGTATAGAGACCCAGTACTTC. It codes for CASSLGSGGIETQYF.

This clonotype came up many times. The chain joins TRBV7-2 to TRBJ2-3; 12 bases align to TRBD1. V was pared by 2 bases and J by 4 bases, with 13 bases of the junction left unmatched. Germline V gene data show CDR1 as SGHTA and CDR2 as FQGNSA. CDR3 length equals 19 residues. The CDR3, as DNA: TGTGCCAGCAGCTTACGGCACCCGGGACAGGGGGCTGGGGCAGATACGCAGTATTTT. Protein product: CASSLRHPGQGAGADTQYF.

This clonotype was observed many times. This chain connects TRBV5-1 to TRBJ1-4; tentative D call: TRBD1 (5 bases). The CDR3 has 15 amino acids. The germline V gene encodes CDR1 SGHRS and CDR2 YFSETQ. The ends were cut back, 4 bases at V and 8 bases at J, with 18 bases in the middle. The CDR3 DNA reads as TGCGCCAGCAGCGTCATGGGAGCTACAGGCGAAAAACTGTTTTTT. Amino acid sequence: CASSVMGATGEKLFF.

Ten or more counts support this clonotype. CDR3 amino acids: CASRHLGDLNYEQYF. The CDR3 DNA follows: TGTGCCAGCAGACACCTAGGGGACCTTAACTACGAGCAGTACTTC. This chain uses TRBV6-2 or TRBV6-3 with TRBJ2-7; either TRBD1 or TRBD2 may supply D (5 bases each). Per the germline V gene, CDR1 is MNHEY and CDR2 is SVGEGT. The V end was cut by 6 bases, the J end by 3 bases, with 18 bases between. This CDR3 has 15 amino acids.

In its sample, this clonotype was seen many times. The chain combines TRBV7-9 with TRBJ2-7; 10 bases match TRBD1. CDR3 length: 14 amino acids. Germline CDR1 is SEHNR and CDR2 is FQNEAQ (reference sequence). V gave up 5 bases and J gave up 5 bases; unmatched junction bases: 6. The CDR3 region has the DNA TGTGCCAGCAGCACCGGACAGGGGGGCGACGAGCAGTACTTC. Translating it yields CASSTGQGGDEQYF.

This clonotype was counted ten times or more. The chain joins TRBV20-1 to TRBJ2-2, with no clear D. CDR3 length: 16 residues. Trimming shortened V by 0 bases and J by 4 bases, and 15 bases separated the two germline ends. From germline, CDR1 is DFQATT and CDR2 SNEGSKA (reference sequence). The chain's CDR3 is CSARDDLAERTGELFF. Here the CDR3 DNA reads TGCAGTGCTAGAGATGACTTGGCCGAGCGCACCGGGGAGCTGTTTTTT.

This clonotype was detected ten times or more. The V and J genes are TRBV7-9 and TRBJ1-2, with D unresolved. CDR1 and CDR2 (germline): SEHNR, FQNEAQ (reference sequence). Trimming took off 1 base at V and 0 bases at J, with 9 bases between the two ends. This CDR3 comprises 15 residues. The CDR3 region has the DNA TGTGCCAGCAGCTTAGGCGCAGCTACTAACTATGGCTACACCTTC. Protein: CASSLGAATNYGYTF.

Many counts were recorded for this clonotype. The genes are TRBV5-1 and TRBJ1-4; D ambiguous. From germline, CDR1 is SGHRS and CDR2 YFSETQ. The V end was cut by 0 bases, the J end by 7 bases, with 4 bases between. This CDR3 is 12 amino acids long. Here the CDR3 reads CASSLDGEKLFF. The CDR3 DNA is TGCGCCAGCAGCTTGGATGGTGAAAAACTGTTTTTT.

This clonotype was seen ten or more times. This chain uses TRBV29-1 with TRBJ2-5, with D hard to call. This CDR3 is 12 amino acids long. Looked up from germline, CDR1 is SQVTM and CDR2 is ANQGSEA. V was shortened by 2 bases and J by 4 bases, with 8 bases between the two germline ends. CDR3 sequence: CSVETPGETQYF. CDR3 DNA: TGCAGCGTTGAAACCCCCGGAGAGACCCAGTACTTC.

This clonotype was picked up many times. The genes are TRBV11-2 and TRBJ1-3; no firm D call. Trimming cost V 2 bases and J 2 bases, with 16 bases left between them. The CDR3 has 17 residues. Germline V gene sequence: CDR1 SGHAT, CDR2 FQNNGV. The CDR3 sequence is CASSLPALAGAGNTIYF. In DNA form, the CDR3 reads TGTGCCAGCAGCTTACCCGCCTTAGCGGGCGCTGGAAACACCATATATTTT.

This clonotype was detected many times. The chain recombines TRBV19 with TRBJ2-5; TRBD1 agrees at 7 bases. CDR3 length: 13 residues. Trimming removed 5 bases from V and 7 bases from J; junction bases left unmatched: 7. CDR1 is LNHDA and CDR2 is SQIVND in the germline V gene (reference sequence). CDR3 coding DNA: TGTGCCAGTAGTGTCCGGGACAGAGGGACCCAGTACTTC. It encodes CASSVRDRGTQYF. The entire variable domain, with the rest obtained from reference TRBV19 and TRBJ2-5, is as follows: DGGITQSPKYLFRKEGQNVTLSCEQNLNHDAMYWYRQDPGQGLRLIYYSQIVNDFQKGDIAEGYSVSREKKESFPLTVTSAQKNPTAFYLCASSVRDRGTQYFGPGTRLLVL.